This T cell receptor (beta chain) originates from a study of cytomegalovirus exposure and HLA in healthy donors. Study observations and caveats: Previously analyzed data showed that most TCR beta V segments were productive at a frequency of about 87% or about 30%. Presence/absence results assume similar sequencing depth per donor, which may not hold. Using a false discovery rate of 0.05, a later analysis showed that 15,000 to 20,000 TCR beta sequences were associated with HLA alleles.

With respect to this clone: What it binds is unknown.

There are 15 residues in the CDR3. CDR1 and CDR2 from the germline V gene are LGHNA and YSLEER. V was shortened by 0 bases and J by 4 bases, with 10 bases between the two germline ends. The PCR employed 60 Vbeta primers together with 13 Jbeta primers. Repertoires were generated with immunoSEQ multiplex PCR, while TCRdb's copy carries only in-frame clones and drops some. Seen here are 100,000 to 150,000 clones, roughly four fifths observed once, and the top ten hold 5.5% to 8%. The TCR sequence derives from a male donor in good health and CMV-seronegative. This chain uses TRBV4-3 with TRBJ2-1; TRBD1 is a possible D gene (5 bases). The specimen sequenced was PBMCs. The CDR3 DNA reads as TGCGCCAGCAGCCAAGATCTCACAGGTTACAATGAGCAGTTCTTC. This sequence encodes CASSQDLTGYNEQFF.